A single sample is the source of the 26 T cell receptor beta chains below, sequenced in a study of PD-L1 blockade in urothelial cancer. Sequencing was performed with immunoSEQ multiplex PCR; in TCRdb, only in-frame clones are kept and a portion is missing. The sample shows 25,000 to 35,000 clones, over 70% of them seen only once. The sequencing here drew on PBMCs, taken around atezolizumab (anti-PD-L1) treatment. Receptors originate from a man in his fifties with urothelial cancer.

The rearrangement uses TRBV19 and TRBJ2-1, with TRBD2 matching 10 bases. The CDR3 contains 14 residues. Germline assignment: CDR1 LNHDA and CDR2 SQIVND (reference sequence). V lost 4 bases to trimming and J lost 8 bases; unmatched junction nucleotides: 5. CDR3 region: CASSRGTSADEQFF. The CDR3, as DNA: TGTGCCAGTAGTAGAGGGACTAGCGCGGATGAGCAGTTCTTC.

The chain recombines TRBV4-3 with TRBJ2-1; 14 bases fit TRBD2. This CDR3 is built from 17 residues. Germline values: CDR1 LGHNA, CDR2 YSLEER. With 5 bases clipped from V and 8 bases from J, the junction kept 11 bases outside the gene matches. In DNA form, the CDR3 reads TGCGCCAGCAGCAGACGGGCGGGACTAGCGGGAGAAGATGAGCAGTTCTTC. Residues: CASSRRAGLAGEDEQFF.

This clone was observed a single time. The genes are TRBV5-1 and TRBJ2-3; weak D call: TRBD2 (5 bases). Germline loops: CDR1 SGHRS, CDR2 YFSETQ. Trimming shortened V by 3 bases and J by 0 bases, and 11 bases separated the two germline ends. CDR3 length: 15 residues. CDR3 sequence reads: CASSYLTGSTDTQYF. The CDR3 nucleotides are TGCGCCAGCAGCTATCTAACGGGGAGCACAGATACGCAGTATTTT.

The V gene is TRBV6-1, the J gene TRBJ1-2; D perhaps matches TRBD1 (5 bases). Germline CDR1 is MNHNS and CDR2 is SASEGT. V was pared by 2 bases and J by 4 bases, with 8 bases between. The CDR3 consists of 13 residues. The CDR3 spells CASSEQGSYGYTF. CDR3 DNA sequence: TGTGCCAGCAGTGAACAGGGTAGCTATGGCTACACCTTC.

The V call is TRBV29-1, the J call TRBJ2-7; a weak D match, TRBD1 (5 bases). In germline, CDR1 is SQVTM, CDR2 ANQGSEA. Trimming shortened V by 6 bases and J by 0 bases, and 21 bases separated the two germline ends. The CDR3 totals 16 residues. The CDR3 loop reads CSVPRVSRPASYEQYF. The DNA of the CDR3 is TGCAGCGTCCCCAGGGTATCGAGACCGGCCTCCTACGAGCAGTACTTC.

The chain combines TRBV6-1 with TRBJ2-7, with a weak D call TRBD1 (6 bases). Germline V gives CDR1 MNHNS, CDR2 SASEGT. The CDR3 is 12 amino acids. The germline V and J ends were trimmed by 6 bases and 3 bases, with 9 bases remaining between them. The CDR3 sequence: CASSLQGYEQYF. The CDR3, as DNA: TGTGCCAGCAGCCTACAGGGCTACGAGCAGTACTTC.

CDR3 in DNA: TGTGCCAGCAGTCCCCGCATGCGACTTGGGTCATCGGATGAGCAGTTCTTC. Protein: CASSPRMRLGSSDEQFF. The chain is built from TRBV28 and TRBJ2-1; D gene unclear. V shed 5 bases and J shed 8 bases, with 25 bases lying between them. The CDR3 is made up of 17 amino acids. Germline V gene lookup returns CDR1 MDHEN and CDR2 SYDVKM.

The chain has TRBV19 and TRBJ2-1; D not resolved. V lost 3 bases, J lost 7 bases, and 13 bases lay in between. There are 14 residues in the CDR3. Germline V gene sequence: CDR1 LNHDA, CDR2 SQIVND (reference sequence). The CDR3 is CASSISPLENEQFF. The CDR3 bases are TGTGCCAGTAGTATTTCCCCGCTTGAGAATGAGCAGTTCTTC.

The chain has TRBV2 and TRBJ1-3; 12 bases are shared with TRBD1. V gave up 6 bases and J gave up 0 bases; unmatched junction bases: 3. Germline V gene lookup returns CDR1 SNHLY and CDR2 FYNNEI. The CDR3 is made up of 16 amino acids. DNA of the CDR3: TGTGCCAGCAGGGTGGGACAGGGGGCCTCTGGAAACACCATATATTTT. Amino acids: CASRVGQGASGNTIYF. Together with reference TRBV2 and TRBJ1-3, the CDR3 gives the full variable domain: EPEVTQTPSHQVTQMGQEVILRCVPISNHLYFYWYRQILGQKVEFLVSFYNNEISEKSEIFDDQFSVERPDGSNFTLKIRSTKLEDSAMYFCASRVGQGASGNTIYFGEGSWLTVV.

The chain couples TRBV7-9 to TRBJ2-4; D is uncertain. Per germline, CDR1 SEHNR and CDR2 FQNEAQ (reference sequence). V lost 11 bases to trimming and J lost 1 base, with 15 bases between them. The CDR3 runs 14 residues. CDR3 amino acids: CAGAIAEAKNIQYF. Here the CDR3 DNA reads TGTGCCGGAGCCATTGCCGAGGCCAAAAACATTCAGTACTTC.

V and J are TRBV7-9 and TRBJ2-6; TRBD1 matches at 7 bases. Per the germline V gene, CDR1 is SEHNR and CDR2 is FQNEAQ (reference sequence). The CDR3 spans 18 residues. The ends lost 5 bases at V and 0 bases at J; junction bases unmatched: 10. CDR3 amino acids: CASSHPKGAFSGANVLTF. Written as DNA, the CDR3 is TGTGCCAGCAGCCACCCCAAGGGGGCGTTCTCTGGGGCCAACGTCCTGACTTTC.

The chain links TRBV19 to TRBJ2-1; the match to TRBD1 covers 8 bases. This CDR3 has 15 residues. Germline V gene sequence: CDR1 LNHDA, CDR2 SQIVND (reference sequence). With V trimmed by 5 bases and J by 3 bases, 6 bases remained unmatched. The CDR3 here is CASSQLGQGYNEQFF. In DNA, the CDR3 is TGTGCCAGTAGTCAGCTCGGACAGGGCTACAATGAGCAGTTCTTC.

The chain combines TRBV5-1 with TRBJ1-1; no clear D gene. Germline CDR1 SGHRS, CDR2 YFSETQ. V dropped 0 bases and J dropped 1 base, with 10 bases sitting between them. The CDR3 sequence is 15 residues long. The CDR3 region is CASSLAARGNTEAFF. The CDR3 nucleotides are TGCGCCAGCAGCTTGGCCGCCAGAGGGAACACTGAAGCTTTCTTT.

The genes are TRBV20-1 and TRBJ2-3; tentative D call: TRBD1 (5 bases). Germline CDR1 DFQATT, CDR2 SNEGSKA (reference sequence). V was shortened by 7 bases and J by 3 bases, with 8 bases between the two germline ends. The CDR3 contains 11 residues. The CDR3 is CSVGATDTQYF. The CDR3 DNA follows: TGCAGTGTAGGGGCAACAGATACGCAGTATTTT.

This clone was recorded once. The chain is built from TRBV6-4 and TRBJ2-6; 11 bases map to TRBD1. Germline loops: CDR1 MRHNA, CDR2 SNTAGT. The CDR3 length is 17 residues. With 5 bases clipped from V and 0 bases from J, the junction kept 3 bases outside the gene matches. The CDR3, as DNA: TGTGCCAGCAGTCCCGGGACAGGGGGCTCTGGGGCCAACGTCCTGACTTTC. Translated, it gives CASSPGTGGSGANVLTF.

The gene calls are TRBV7-9 and TRBJ2-7; unclear D gene. Germline V gene sequence: CDR1 SEHNR, CDR2 FQNEAQ (reference sequence). V was cut by 7 bases and J by 3 bases, with 16 bases left in between. This CDR3 contains 14 residues. The CDR3 here is CASNPLERLYEQYF. The CDR3 bases are TGTGCCAGCAACCCGCTAGAACGCCTCTACGAGCAGTACTTC. Based on the CDR3 plus reference TRBV7-9 and TRBJ2-7, the full variable domain is DTGVSQNPRHKITKRGQNVTFRCDPISEHNRLYWYRQTLGQGPEFLTYFQNEAQLEKSRLLSDRFSAERPKGSFSTLEIQRTEQGDSAMYLCASNPLERLYEQYFGPGTRLTVT.

This clone was seen only a few times. The chain carries TRBV6-1 and TRBJ1-3; 7 bases align to TRBD1. The germline V gene encodes CDR1 MNHNS and CDR2 SASEGT. V shed 7 bases, J shed 0 bases, and the junction held 6 bases outside the gene matches. This CDR3 is built from 15 residues. This chain's CDR3 is CASTRGDSSGNTIYF. The CDR3, as DNA: TGTGCCAGCACCCGAGGGGACAGCTCTGGAAACACCATATATTTT.

This sequence joins TRBV30 and TRBJ2-1; 7 positions match TRBD2. CDR3 length: 15 amino acids. Germline values: CDR1 GTSNPN, CDR2 SVGIG (reference sequence). V shed 0 bases, J shed 2 bases, and the junction held 4 bases outside the gene matches. The CDR3, as DNA: TGTGCCTGGAGTGTGAGCGGGGCAGCCTACAATGAGCAGTTCTTC. Its translation is CAWSVSGAAYNEQFF.

V and J are TRBV15 and TRBJ1-3; the match to TRBD1 covers 7 bases. Germline V gene data show CDR1 as LNHNV and CDR2 as YYDKDF (reference sequence). Trimming took 4 bases from V and 3 from J; bases not matched to a gene: 6. The CDR3 contains 15 residues. CDR3 in DNA: TGTGCCACCAGCATGACAGGGTTAGGTGGAAACACCATATATTTT. It translates to CATSMTGLGGNTIYF.

The chain uses TRBV19 and TRBJ2-3; D unclear. The germline V gene has CDR1 LNHDA and CDR2 SQIVND (reference sequence). Trimming cost V 6 bases and J 0 bases, with 16 bases left between them. CDR3 length: 16 residues. The CDR3 reads CASSLLRQLSTDTQYF. CDR3 bases: TGTGCCAGTAGCCTTTTGAGGCAGCTAAGCACAGATACGCAGTATTTT.

This clone was picked up a small number of times. In nucleotides, the CDR3 is TGTGCCAGCAGTGACCTAGGACAGGGTTACAATCAGCCCCAGCATTTT. This codes for CASSDLGQGYNQPQHF. This chain connects TRBV6-1 to TRBJ1-5, with 8 bases fitting TRBD1. The J segment lost 3 bases and the V segment lost 3 bases, leaving 7 bases of the junction unmatched. Germline V gene data show CDR1 as MNHNS and CDR2 as SASEGT. The CDR3 length is 16 residues.

J is TRBJ2-7 and V is TRBV4-3, with a possible D match to TRBD2 (5 bases). Germline V lookup: CDR1 LGHNA, CDR2 YSLEER. This CDR3 spans 14 amino acids. V lost 0 bases to trimming and J lost 4 bases, with 10 bases between them. CDR3 in amino acids: CASSQDFPGYEQYF. The CDR3 DNA sequence: TGCGCCAGCAGCCAAGATTTTCCGGGATACGAGCAGTACTTC.

The chain employs TRBV11-3 and TRBJ2-2; D gene unclear. V dropped 4 bases and J dropped 2 bases, with 8 bases sitting between them. The CDR3 is 14 residues long. Germline V lookup: CDR1 SGHNT, CDR2 YENEEA. CDR3: CASSSVVNTGELFF. In nucleotides, the CDR3 is TGTGCCAGCAGCTCGGTTGTAAACACCGGGGAGCTGTTTTTT.

V usage is TRBV28 and J usage is TRBJ2-7; 9 positions match TRBD2. Per germline, CDR1 MDHEN and CDR2 SYDVKM. The V and J ends lost 3 bases and 2 bases, in that order; junction bases with no gene match: 5. The CDR3 extends over 15 amino acids. CDR3 in amino acids: CASSFPASGTYEQYF. The CDR3 nucleotides are TGTGCCAGCAGTTTTCCGGCTAGCGGGACCTACGAGCAGTACTTC. Looking up the rest from reference TRBV28 and TRBJ2-7 gives the full variable domain: DVKVTQSSRYLVKRTGEKVFLECVQDMDHENMFWYRQDPGLGLRLIYFSYDVKMKEKGDIPEGYSVSREKKERFSLILESASTNQTSMYLCASSFPASGTYEQYFGPGTRLTVT.

V and J are TRBV7-9 and TRBJ1-1, with 12 nucleotides matching TRBD1. This CDR3 has 17 amino acids. Unmatched junction bases numbered 7, after V lost 4 bases and J lost 1 base. The V gene's germline CDR1 is SEHNR and CDR2 FQNEAQ (reference sequence). CDR3 DNA sequence: TGTGCCAGCAGCTCAGGGACAGGGGGCAAGGGGAACACTGAAGCTTTCTTT. Its translation is CASSSGTGGKGNTEAFF.

DNA for the CDR3: TGTGCCAGCAGCGGACTAGGGGCACCCGGGCACGAGCAGTACTTC. Protein product: CASSGLGAPGHEQYF. V gene TRBV7-9 combines with J gene TRBJ2-7; 7 nucleotides align to TRBD2. Trimming cost V 5 bases and J 5 bases; bases outside gene matches: 12. Germline V CDR1 and CDR2: SEHNR, FQNEAQ (reference sequence). There are 15 residues in the CDR3.